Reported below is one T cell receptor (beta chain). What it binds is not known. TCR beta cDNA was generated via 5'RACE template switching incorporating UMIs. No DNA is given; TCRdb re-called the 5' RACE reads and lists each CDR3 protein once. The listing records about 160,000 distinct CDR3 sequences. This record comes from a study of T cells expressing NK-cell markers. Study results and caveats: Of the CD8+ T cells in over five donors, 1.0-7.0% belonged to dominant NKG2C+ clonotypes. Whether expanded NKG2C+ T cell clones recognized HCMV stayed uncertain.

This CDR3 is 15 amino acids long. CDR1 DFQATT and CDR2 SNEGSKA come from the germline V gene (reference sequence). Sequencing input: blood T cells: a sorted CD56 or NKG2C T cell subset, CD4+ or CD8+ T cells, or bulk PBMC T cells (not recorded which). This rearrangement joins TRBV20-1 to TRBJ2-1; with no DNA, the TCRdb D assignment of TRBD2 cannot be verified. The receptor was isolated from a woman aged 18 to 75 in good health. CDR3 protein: CSVTGGASGYNEQFF.